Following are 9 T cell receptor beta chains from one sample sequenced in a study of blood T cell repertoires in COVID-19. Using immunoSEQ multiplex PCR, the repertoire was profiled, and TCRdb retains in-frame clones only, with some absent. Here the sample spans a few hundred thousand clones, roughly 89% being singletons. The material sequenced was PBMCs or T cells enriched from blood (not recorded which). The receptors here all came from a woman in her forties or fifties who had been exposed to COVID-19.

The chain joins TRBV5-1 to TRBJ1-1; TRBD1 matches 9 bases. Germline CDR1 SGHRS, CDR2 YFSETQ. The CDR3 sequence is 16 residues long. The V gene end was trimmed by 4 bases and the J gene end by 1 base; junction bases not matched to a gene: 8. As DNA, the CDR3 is TGCGCCAGCAGCATTGTCCCGGGACAGGGGAACACTGAAGCTTTCTTT. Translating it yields CASSIVPGQGNTEAFF.

This chain's CDR3 is CASSPGGAGGEQYF. The CDR3 DNA reads as TGTGCCAGCAGCCCAGGGGGCGCGGGGGGGGAGCAGTACTTC. This chain uses TRBV7-9 with TRBJ2-7, with D maybe TRBD2 (9 bases). The CDR3 has 14 residues. Germline values: CDR1 SEHNR, CDR2 FQNEAQ (reference sequence). The V gene lost 5 bases and the J gene lost 7 bases, with 18 bases spanning the gap.

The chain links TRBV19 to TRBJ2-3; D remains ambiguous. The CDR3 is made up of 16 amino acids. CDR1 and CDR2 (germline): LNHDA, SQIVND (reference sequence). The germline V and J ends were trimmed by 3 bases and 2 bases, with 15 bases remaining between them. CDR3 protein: CASSIFGQVDTDTQYF. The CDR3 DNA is TGTGCCAGTAGTATCTTTGGCCAGGTGGACACAGATACGCAGTATTTT.

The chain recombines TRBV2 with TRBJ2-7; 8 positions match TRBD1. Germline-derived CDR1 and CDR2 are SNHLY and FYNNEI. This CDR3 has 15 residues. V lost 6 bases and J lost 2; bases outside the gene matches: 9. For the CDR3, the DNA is TGTGCCAGCAGACTCAGACAGGGGCCCCCCTACGAGCAGTACTTC. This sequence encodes CASRLRQGPPYEQYF.

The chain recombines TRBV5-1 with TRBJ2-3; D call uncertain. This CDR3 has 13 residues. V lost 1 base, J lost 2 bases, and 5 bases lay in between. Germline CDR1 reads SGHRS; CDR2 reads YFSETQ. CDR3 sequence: CASSLPVTDTQYF. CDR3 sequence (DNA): TGCGCCAGCAGCTTGCCGGTCACAGATACGCAGTATTTT. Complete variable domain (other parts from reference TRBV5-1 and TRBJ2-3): KAGVTQTPRYLIKTRGQQVTLSCSPISGHRSVSWYQQTPGQGLQFLFEYFSETQRNKGNFPGRFSGRQFSNSRSEMNVSTLELGDSALYLCASSLPVTDTQYFGPGTRLTVL.

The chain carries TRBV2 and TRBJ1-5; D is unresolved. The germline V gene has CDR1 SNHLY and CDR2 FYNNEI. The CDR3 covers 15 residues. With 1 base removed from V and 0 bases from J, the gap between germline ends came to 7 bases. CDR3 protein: CASSEDSSSNQPQHF. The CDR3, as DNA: TGTGCCAGCAGTGAAGACAGCTCTAGCAATCAGCCCCAGCATTTT.

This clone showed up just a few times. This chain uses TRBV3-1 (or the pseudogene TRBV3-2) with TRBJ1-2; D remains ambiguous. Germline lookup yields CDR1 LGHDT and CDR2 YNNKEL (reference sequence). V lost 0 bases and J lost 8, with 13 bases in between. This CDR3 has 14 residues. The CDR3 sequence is CASSQELLLGGYTF. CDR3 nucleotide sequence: TGTGCCAGCAGCCAAGAGCTGCTACTAGGAGGCTACACCTTC.

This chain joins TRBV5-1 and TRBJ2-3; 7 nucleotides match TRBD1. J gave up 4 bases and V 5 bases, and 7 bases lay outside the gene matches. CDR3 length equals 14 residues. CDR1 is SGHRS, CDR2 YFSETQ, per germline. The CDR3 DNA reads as TGCGCCAGCAGTTTTACCACAGGGGCAGATACGCAGTATTTT. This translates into CASSFTTGADTQYF. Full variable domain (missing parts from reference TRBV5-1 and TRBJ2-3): KAGVTQTPRYLIKTRGQQVTLSCSPISGHRSVSWYQQTPGQGLQFLFEYFSETQRNKGNFPGRFSGRQFSNSRSEMNVSTLELGDSALYLCASSFTTGADTQYFGPGTRLTVL.

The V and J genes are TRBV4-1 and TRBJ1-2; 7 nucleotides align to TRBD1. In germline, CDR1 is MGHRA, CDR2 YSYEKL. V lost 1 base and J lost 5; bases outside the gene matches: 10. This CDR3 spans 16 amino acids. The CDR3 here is CASSQVPTGYLYGYTF. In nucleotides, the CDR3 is TGCGCCAGCAGCCAAGTCCCGACAGGGTATCTTTATGGCTACACCTTC.